This section outlines one TCR beta chain sequence together with its context. This sample is part of a study of T cell responses to AZD1222 COVID-19 vaccine. TCRdb's copy holds only in-frame clones and misses some; the assay was immunoSEQ multiplex PCR. The table shows roughly 200,000 clones, with about 90% occurring only once. The specimen comprised peripheral blood, sampled on day 0 of AZD1222 vaccination. This sequence originates from an adult in good health.

The CDR3 loop reads CASSPTGTQYF. CDR3 sequence (DNA): TGTGCCAGCAGTCCTACGGGAACGCAGTATTTT. This chain links TRBV27 with TRBJ2-3; weak D call: TRBD2 (5 bases). CDR3 length equals 11 residues. The V end was cut by 5 bases, the J end by 9 bases, with 9 bases between. Germline loops: CDR1 MNHEY, CDR2 SMNVEV (reference sequence).